The source of this T cell receptor (beta chain) is a study of cytomegalovirus exposure and HLA in healthy donors. The study's findings and limits: Reports state that TCR beta sequences accurately predicted most subjects' HLA-A and HLA-B alleles.

Researchers ran the PCR with 60 Vbeta and 13 Jbeta primers. The assay was immunoSEQ multiplex PCR, and TCRdb's table has in-frame clones only and misses some. The sample has roughly 89,000 clones, approximately 68% seen once. The CDR3 has 18 residues. CDR1 is SEHNR and CDR2 is FQNEAQ in the germline V gene (reference sequence). This clone showed up just a few times. Its matching antigen is unknown. One end of the junction fails to match germline, which may point to a read error. This TCR came from a woman aged 45-65 years in good health and CMV-seropositive. The chain is built from TRBV7-9 and TRBJ1-5; TRBD1 is a possible D gene (5 bases). Sequenced sample: PBMCs. The CDR3 DNA is TGTTCCAGCCCCTCCGGAATCCAAAAGGGGCGGGGTAATCAGCCCCAGCATTTT. It codes for CSSPSGIQKGRGNQPQHF.